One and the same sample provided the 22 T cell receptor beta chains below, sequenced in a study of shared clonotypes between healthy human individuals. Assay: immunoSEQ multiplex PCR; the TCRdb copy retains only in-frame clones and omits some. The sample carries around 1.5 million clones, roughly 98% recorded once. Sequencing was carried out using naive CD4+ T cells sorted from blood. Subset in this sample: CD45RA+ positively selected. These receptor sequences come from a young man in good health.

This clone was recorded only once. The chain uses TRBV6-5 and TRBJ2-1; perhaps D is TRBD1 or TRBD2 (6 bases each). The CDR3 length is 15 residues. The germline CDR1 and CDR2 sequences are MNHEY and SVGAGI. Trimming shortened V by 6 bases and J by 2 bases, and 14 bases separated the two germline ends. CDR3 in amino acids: CASSHEGGTYNEQFF. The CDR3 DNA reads TGTGCCAGCAGCCATGAAGGGGGGACCTACAATGAGCAGTTCTTC.

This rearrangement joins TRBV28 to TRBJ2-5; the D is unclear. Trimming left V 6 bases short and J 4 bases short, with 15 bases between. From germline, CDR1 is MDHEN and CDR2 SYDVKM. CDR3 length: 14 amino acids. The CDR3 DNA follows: TGTGCCAGCAGAGAGACCGATTACCGAGAGACCCAGTACTTC. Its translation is CASRETDYRETQYF. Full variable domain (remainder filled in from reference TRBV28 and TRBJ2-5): DVKVTQSSRYLVKRTGEKVFLECVQDMDHENMFWYRQDPGLGLRLIYFSYDVKMKEKGDIPEGYSVSREKKERFSLILESASTNQTSMYLCASRETDYRETQYFGPGTRLLVL.

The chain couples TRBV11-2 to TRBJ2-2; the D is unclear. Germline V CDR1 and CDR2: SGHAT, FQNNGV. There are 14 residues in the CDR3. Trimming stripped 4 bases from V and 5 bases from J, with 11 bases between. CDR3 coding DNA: TGTGCCAGCAGCTGGAACCGTGGGACCGGGGAGCTGTTTTTT. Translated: CASSWNRGTGELFF.

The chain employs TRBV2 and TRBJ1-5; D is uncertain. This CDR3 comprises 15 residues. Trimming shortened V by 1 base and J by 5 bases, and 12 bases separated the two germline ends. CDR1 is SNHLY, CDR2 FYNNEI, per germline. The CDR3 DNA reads TGTGCCAGCAGTGAAGGGGGTGACGGTCATCAGCCCCAGCATTTT. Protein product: CASSEGGDGHQPQHF.

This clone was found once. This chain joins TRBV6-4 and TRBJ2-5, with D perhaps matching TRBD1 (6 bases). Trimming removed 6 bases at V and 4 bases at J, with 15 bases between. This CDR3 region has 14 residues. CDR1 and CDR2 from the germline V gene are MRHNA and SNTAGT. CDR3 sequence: CASRDDRKLETQYF. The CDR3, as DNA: TGTGCCAGCAGGGACGACAGGAAATTAGAGACCCAGTACTTC.

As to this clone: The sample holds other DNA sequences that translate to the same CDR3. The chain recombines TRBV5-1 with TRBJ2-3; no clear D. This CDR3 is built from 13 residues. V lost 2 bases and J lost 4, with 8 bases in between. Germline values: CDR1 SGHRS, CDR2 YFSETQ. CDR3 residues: CASSLTGADTQYF. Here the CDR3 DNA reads TGCGCCAGCAGCTTAACTGGGGCAGATACGCAGTATTTT.

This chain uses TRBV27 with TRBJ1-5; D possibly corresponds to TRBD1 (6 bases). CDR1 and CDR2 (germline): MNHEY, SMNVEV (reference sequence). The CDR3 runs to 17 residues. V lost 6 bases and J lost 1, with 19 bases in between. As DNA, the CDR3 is TGTGCCAGCAGGACCTACGTAGGGGGGGAAAGCAATCAGCCCCAGCATTTT. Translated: CASRTYVGGESNQPQHF.

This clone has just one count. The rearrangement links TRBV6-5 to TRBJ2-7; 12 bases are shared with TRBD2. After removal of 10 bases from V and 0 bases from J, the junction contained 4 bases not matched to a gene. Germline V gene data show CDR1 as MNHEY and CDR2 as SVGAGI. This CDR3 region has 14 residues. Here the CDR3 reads CAIRTSGVSYEQYF. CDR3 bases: TGTGCCATCCGGACTAGCGGGGTCTCCTACGAGCAGTACTTC.

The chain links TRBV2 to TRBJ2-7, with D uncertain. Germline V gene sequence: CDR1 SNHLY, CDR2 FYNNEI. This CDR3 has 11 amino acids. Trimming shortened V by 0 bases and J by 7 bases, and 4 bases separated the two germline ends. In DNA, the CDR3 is TGTGCCAGCAGTGAAGCATGGGAGCAGTACTTC. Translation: CASSEAWEQYF.

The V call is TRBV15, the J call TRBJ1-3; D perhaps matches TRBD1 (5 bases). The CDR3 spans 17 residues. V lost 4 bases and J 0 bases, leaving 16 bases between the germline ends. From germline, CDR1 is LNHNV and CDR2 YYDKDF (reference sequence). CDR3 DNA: TGTGCCACCAGCACGGCAGGGAGTCTCCTCTCTGGAAACACCATATATTTT. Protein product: CATSTAGSLLSGNTIYF.

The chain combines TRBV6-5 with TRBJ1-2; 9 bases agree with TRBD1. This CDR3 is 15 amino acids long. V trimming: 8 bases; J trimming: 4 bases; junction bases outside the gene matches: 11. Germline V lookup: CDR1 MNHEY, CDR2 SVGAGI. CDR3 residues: CASHAGTGFIYGYTF. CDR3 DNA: TGTGCCAGCCACGCCGGGACAGGGTTCATCTATGGCTACACCTTC.

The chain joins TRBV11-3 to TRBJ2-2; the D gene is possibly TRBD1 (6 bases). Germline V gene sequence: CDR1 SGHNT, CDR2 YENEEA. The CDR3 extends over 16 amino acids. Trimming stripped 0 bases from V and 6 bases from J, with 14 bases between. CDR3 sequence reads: CASSLDRQGKAGELFF. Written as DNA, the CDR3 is TGTGCCAGCAGCTTAGATCGGCAGGGGAAGGCCGGGGAGCTGTTTTTT.

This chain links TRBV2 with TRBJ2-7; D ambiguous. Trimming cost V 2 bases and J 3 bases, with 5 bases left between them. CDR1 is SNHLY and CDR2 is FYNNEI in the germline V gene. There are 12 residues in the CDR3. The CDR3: CASSERVYEQYF. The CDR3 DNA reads TGTGCCAGCAGTGAACGGGTCTACGAGCAGTACTTC.

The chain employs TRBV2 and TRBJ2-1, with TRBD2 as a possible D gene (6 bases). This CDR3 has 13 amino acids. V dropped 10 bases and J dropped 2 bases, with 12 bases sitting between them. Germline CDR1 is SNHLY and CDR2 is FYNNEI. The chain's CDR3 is CATNGGAYNEQFF. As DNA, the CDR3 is TGTGCCACAAACGGGGGAGCCTACAATGAGCAGTTCTTC. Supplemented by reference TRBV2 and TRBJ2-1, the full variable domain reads EPEVTQTPSHQVTQMGQEVILRCVPISNHLYFYWYRQILGQKVEFLVSFYNNEISEKSEIFDDQFSVERPDGSNFTLKIRSTKLEDSAMYFCATNGGAYNEQFFGPGTRLTVL.

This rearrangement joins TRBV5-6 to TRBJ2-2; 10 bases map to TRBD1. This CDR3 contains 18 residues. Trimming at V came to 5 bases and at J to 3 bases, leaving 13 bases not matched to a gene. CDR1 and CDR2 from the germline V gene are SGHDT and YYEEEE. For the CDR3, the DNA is TGTGCCAGCAGTTACGGGACAGGGGCGCGATTGGACACCGGGGAGCTGTTTTTT. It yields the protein CASSYGTGARLDTGELFF. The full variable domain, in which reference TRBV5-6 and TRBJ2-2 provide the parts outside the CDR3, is DAGVTQSPTHLIKTRGQQVTLRCSPKSGHDTVSWYQQALGQGPQFIFQYYEEEERQRGNFPDRFSGHQFPNYSSELNVNALLLGDSALYLCASSYGTGARLDTGELFFGEGSRLTVL.

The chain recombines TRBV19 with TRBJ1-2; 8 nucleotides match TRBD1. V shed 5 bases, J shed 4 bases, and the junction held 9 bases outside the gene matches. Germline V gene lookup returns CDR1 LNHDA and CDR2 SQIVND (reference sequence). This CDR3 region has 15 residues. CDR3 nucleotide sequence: TGTGCCAGTAGTCTCCCAGGGGGCGCAGGCTATGGCTACACCTTC. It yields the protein CASSLPGGAGYGYTF.

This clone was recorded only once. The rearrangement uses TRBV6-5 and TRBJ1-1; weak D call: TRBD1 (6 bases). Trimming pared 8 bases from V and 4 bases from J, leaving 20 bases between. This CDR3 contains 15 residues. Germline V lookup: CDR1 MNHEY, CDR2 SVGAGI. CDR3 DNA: TGTGCCAGCGGATTTAGGGGGGCCACTCTCACTGAAGCTTTCTTT. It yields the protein CASGFRGATLTEAFF.

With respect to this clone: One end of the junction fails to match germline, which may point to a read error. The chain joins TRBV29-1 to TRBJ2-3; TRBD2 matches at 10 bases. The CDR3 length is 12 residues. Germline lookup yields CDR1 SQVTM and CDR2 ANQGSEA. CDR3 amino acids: CSVEFKGLAARF. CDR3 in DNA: TGCAGCGTTGAATTTAAAGGACTAGCGGCGCGGTTT.

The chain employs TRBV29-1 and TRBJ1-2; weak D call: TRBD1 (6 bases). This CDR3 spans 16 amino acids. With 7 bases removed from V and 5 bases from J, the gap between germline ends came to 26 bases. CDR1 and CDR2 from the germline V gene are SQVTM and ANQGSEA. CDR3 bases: TGCAGCGCATCAAAAAGTTCTACAGGGATCCGGTATGGCTACACCTTC. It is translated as CSASKSSTGIRYGYTF. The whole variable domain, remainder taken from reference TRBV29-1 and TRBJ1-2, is SAVISQKPSRDICQRGTSLTIQCQVDSQVTMMFWYRQQPGQSLTLIATANQGSEATYESGFVIDKFPISRPNLTFSTLTVSNMSPEDSSIYLCSASKSSTGIRYGYTFGSGTRLTVV.

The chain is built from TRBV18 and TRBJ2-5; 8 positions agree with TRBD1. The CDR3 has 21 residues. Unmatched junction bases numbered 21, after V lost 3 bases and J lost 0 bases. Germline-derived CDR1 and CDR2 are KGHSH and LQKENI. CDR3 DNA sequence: TGTGCCAGCTCACCGCGTGCGGGGACAGGCTCCGGGAGTAACTACCAAGAGACCCAGTACTTC. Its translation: CASSPRAGTGSGSNYQETQYF.

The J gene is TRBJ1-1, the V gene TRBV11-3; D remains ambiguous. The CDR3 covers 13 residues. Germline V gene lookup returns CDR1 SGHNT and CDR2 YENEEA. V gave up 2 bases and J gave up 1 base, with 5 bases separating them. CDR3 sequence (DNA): TGTGCCAGCAGCTTAAGGAAGAACACTGAAGCTTTCTTT. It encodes CASSLRKNTEAFF.

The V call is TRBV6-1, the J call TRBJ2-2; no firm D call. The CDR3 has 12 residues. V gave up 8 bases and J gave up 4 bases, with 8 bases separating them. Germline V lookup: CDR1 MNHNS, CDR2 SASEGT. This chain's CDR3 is CASRSPTGELFF. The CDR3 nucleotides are TGTGCCAGCCGGTCGCCCACCGGGGAGCTGTTTTTT.